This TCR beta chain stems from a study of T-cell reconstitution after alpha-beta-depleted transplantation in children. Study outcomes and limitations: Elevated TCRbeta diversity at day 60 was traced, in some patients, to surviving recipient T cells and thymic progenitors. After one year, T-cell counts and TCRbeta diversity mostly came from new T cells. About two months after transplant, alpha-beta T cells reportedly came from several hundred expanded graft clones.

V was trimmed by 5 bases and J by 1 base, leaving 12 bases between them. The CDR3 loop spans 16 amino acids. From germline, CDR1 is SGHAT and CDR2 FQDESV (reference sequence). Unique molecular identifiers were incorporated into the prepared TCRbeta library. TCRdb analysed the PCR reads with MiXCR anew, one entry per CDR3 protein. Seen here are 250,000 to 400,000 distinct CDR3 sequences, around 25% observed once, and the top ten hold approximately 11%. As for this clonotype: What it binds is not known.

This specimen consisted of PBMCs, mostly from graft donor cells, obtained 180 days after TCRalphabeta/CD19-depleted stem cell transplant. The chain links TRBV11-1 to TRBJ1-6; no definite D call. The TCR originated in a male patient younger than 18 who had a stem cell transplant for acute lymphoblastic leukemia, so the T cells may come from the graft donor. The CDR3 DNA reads TGTGCCAGCAGCCAAGAGTGGGTGTCCTATAATTCACCCCTCCACTTT. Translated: CASSQEWVSYNSPLHF. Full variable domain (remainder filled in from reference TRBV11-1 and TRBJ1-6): EAEVAQSPRYKITEKSQAVAFWCDPISGHATLYWYRQILGQGPELLVQFQDESVVDDSQLPKDRFSAERLKGVDSTLKIQPAELGDSAMYLCASSQEWVSYNSPLHFGNGTRLTVT.